A single sample is the source of the 4 T cell receptor beta chains below, sequenced in a study of blood T cell repertoires in COVID-19. Using immunoSEQ multiplex PCR, the repertoire was profiled, and TCRdb retains in-frame clones only, with some absent. The data contain over 150,000 clones, roughly 83% of them singletons. What was sequenced was peripheral blood. Source of these receptors: a woman aged 60-75 years with acute or convalescent COVID-19.

The chain has TRBV11-2 and TRBJ2-5, with 12 bases matching TRBD2. CDR1 and CDR2 (germline): SGHAT, FQNNGV. The CDR3 loop spans 17 amino acids. Trimming cost V 3 bases and J 3 bases; bases outside gene matches: 8. CDR3 region: CASSFGLAGPGKETQYF. CDR3 DNA sequence: TGTGCCAGCAGCTTCGGACTAGCGGGGCCAGGGAAAGAGACCCAGTACTTC. The full variable domain, with the rest looked up from reference TRBV11-2 and TRBJ2-5, is EAGVAQSPRYKIIEKRQSVAFWCNPISGHATLYWYQQILGQGPKLLIQFQNNGVVDDSQLPKDRFSAERLKGVDSTLKIQPAKLEDSAVYLCASSFGLAGPGKETQYFGPGTRLLVL.

V usage is TRBV10-2 and J usage is TRBJ2-1, with D perhaps TRBD2 (6 bases). The length of the CDR3 is 15 residues. Germline-derived CDR1 and CDR2 are WSHSY and SAAADI. V was trimmed by 2 bases and J by 1 base, leaving 9 bases between them. The CDR3 nucleotides read TGCGCCAGCAGTGAGACGGGGACTTCCTACAATGAGCAGTTCTTC. Residues: CASSETGTSYNEQFF.

The V and J genes are TRBV7-9 and TRBJ1-2; D uncertain. This CDR3 is 14 amino acids long. V lost 5 bases, J lost 2 bases, and 12 bases lay in between. The V gene's germline CDR1 is SEHNR and CDR2 FQNEAQ (reference sequence). CDR3 protein: CASSRTGRNYGYTF. Here the CDR3 DNA reads TGTGCCAGCAGCCGCACCGGGAGGAACTATGGCTACACCTTC.

The chain recombines TRBV5-8 with TRBJ2-2; maybe TRBD2 (5 bases). Per the germline V gene, CDR1 is SGHTS and CDR2 is YDEGEE. Trimming pared 0 bases from V and 4 bases from J, leaving 13 bases between. The CDR3 spans 16 residues. The CDR3 DNA follows: TGTGCCAGCAGCTTGGCCACCGGGGTGGGCACCGGGGAGCTGTTTTTT. Translating gives CASSLATGVGTGELFF.